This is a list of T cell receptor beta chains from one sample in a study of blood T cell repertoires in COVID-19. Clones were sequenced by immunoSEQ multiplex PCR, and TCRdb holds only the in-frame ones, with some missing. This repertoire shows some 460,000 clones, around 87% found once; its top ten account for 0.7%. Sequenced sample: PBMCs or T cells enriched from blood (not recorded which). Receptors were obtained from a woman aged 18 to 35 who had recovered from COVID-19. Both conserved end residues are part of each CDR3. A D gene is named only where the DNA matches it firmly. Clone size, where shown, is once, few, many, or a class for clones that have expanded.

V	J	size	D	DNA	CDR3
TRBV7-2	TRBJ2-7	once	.	TGTGCCAGCAGCTTAGCAGAGGGCGAGCAGTACTTC	CASSLAEGEQYF
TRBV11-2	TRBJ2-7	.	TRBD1	TGTGCCAGCAGCCTCCGGGACAGGGAAGACGAGCAGTACTTC	CASSLRDREDEQYF
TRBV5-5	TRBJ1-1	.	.	TGTGCCAGCAGCTGGGGGAGGGGCAAGAACACTGAAGCTTTCTTT	CASSWGRGKNTEAFF
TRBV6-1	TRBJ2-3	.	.	TGTGCCAGCAGTGAAGTGATCCCTAGCTATACGCAGTATTTT	CASSEVIPSYTQYF
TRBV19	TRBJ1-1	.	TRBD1	TGTGCCAGTAGTGATGGGACAGGGGGTTATGGGGCTTTCTTT	CASSDGTGGYGAFF
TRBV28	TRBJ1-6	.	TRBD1	TGTGCCAGCAGTTCCGGACAGGGGGATAATTCACCCCTCCACTTT	CASSSGQGDNSPLHF
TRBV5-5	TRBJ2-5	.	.	TGTGCCAGCAGCTCACAGGGAGCAGAGACCCAGTACTTC	CASSSQGAETQYF
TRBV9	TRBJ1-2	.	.	TGTGCCAGCAGCGGGCTTTATGGCTACACCTTC	CASSGLYGYTF
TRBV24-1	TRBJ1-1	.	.	TGTGCCACCAGGGGCAGGCAATACACTGAAGCTTTCTTT	CATRGRQYTEAFF
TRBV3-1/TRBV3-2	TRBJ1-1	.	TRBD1	TGTGCCAGCAGCCAAGAAGGGGGCCGCACTGAAGCTTTCTTT	CASSQEGGRTEAFF
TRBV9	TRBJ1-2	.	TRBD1	TGTGCCAGCGGAAGTAGGGGGCTCGACGGCTACACCTTC	CASGSRGLDGYTF
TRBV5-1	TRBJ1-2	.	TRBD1	TGCGCCAGCAGCTGGGCAGGGGGCTACCAGGATGGCTACACCTTC	CASSWAGGYQDGYTF
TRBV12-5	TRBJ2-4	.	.	TGTGCTAGTGGTTTAGAGGAGGGGGCCAAAAACATTCAGTACTTC	CASGLEEGAKNIQYF
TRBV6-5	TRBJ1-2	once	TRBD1	TGTGCCACCATACCGGACAGGTATCGGTATGGCTACACCTTC	CATIPDRYRYGYTF
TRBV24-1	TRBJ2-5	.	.	TGTGCCACCAGTGATTTGGGGCGTGCTAAGCAAGAGACCCAGTACTTC	CATSDLGRAKQETQYF
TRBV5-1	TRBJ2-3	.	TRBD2	TGCGCCAGCAGGCTCCTGGGACTAGAAGAAGATACGCAGTATTTT	CASRLLGLEEDTQYF